This TCR beta chain was captured by sequencing in a study of OX40 agonist ivuxolimab in advanced cancers. Exclusion of a patient followed from autoimmune disease history or systemic immunosuppression. This CDR3 spans 14 amino acids. V shed 4 bases, J shed 14 bases, and the junction held 11 bases outside the gene matches. Germline V gene sequence: CDR1 MNHNY, CDR2 SVGAGI (reference sequence). Produced via immunoSEQ multiplex PCR; TCRdb's table is partial and in-frame only. Among 50,000 to 60,000 clones listed, 85% to 90% were seen once. The chain links TRBV6-6 to TRBJ2-3, with 11 bases identical to TRBD2. The receptor was derived from an adult with an advanced solid tumor such as melanoma, head and neck, liver or kidney cancer. Source: CD4+ or CD8+ T cells sorted from blood, taken in a trial of the OX40 agonist ivuxolimab. The CDR3 bases are TGTGCCAGCAGTTCATCCCTAGCGGGAGGAGAGAGGTATTTT. It translates to CASSSSLAGGERYF.